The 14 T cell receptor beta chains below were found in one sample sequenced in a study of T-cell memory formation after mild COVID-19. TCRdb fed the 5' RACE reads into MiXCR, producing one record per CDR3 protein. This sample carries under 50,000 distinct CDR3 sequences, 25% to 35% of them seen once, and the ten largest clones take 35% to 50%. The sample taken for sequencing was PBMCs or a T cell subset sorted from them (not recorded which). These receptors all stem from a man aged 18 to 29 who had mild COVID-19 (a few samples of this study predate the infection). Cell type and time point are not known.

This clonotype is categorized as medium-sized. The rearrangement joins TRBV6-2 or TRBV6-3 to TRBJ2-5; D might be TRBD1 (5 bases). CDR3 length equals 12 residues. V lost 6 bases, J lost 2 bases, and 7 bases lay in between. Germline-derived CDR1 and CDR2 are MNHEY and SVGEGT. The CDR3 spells CASSDSQETQYF. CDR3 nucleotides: TGTGCCAGCAGCGACAGTCAAGAGACCCAGTACTTC.

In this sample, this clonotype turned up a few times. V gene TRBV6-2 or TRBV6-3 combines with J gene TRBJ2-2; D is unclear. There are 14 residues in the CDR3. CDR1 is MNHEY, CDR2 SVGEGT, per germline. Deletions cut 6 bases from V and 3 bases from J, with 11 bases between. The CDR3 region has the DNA TGTGCCAGCAGGGACCCTAAGCACACCGGGGAGCTGTTTTTT. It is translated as CASRDPKHTGELFF.

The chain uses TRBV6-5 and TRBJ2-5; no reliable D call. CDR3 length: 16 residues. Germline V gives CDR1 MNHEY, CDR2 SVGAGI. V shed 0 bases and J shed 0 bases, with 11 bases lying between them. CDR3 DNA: TGTGCCAGCAGTTACTCTATCCACATGGACCAAGAGACCCAGTACTTC. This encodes CASSYSIHMDQETQYF.

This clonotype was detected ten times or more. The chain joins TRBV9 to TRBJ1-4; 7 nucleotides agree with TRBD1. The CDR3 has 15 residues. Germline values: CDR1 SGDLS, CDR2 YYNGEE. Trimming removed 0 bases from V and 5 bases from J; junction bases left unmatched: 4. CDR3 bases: TGTGCCAGCAGCGTAGATGGGACAGTCAATGAAAAACTGTTTTTT. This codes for CASSVDGTVNEKLFF.

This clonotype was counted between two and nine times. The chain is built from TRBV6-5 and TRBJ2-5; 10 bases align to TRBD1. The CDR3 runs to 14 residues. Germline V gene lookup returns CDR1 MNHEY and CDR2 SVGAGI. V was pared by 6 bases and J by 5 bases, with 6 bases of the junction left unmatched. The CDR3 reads CASRRQGALETQYF. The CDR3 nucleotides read TGTGCCAGCAGGAGACAGGGGGCGCTGGAGACCCAGTACTTC.

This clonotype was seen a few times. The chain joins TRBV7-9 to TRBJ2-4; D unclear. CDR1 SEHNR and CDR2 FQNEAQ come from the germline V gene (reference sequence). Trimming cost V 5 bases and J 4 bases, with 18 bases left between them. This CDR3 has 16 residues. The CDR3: CASSPAPHGWKNIQYF. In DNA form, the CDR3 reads TGTGCCAGCAGCCCCGCCCCCCACGGATGGAAAAACATTCAGTACTTC. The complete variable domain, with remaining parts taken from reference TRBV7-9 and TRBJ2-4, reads DTGVSQNPRHKITKRGQNVTFRCDPISEHNRLYWYRQTLGQGPEFLTYFQNEAQLEKSRLLSDRFSAERPKGSFSTLEIQRTEQGDSAMYLCASSPAPHGWKNIQYFGAGTRLSVL.

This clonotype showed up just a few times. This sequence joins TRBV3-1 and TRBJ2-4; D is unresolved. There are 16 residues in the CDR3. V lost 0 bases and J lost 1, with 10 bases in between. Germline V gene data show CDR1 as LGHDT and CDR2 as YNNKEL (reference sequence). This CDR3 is CASSQDRVRAKNIQYF. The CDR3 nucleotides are TGTGCCAGCAGCCAAGATAGGGTTCGGGCCAAAAACATTCAGTACTTC. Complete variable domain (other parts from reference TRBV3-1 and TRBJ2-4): DTAVSQTPKYLVTQMGNDKSIKCEQNLGHDTMYWYKQDSKKFLKIMFSYNNKELIINETVPNRFSPKSPDKAHLNLHINSLELGDSAVYFCASSQDRVRAKNIQYFGAGTRLSVL.

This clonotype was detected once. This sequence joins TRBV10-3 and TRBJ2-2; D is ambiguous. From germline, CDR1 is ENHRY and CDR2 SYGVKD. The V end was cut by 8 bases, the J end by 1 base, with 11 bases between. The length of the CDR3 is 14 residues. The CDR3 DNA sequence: TGTGCCATCCCGATCGCAGGGAACACCGGGGAGCTGTTTTTT. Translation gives CAIPIAGNTGELFF.

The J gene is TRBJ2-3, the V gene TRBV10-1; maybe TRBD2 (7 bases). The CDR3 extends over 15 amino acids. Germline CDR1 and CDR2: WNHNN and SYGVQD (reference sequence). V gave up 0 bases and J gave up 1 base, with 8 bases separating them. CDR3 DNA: TGCGCCAGCAGTGAGTCGGGGGGGCGCACAGATACGCAGTATTTT. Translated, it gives CASSESGGRTDTQYF.

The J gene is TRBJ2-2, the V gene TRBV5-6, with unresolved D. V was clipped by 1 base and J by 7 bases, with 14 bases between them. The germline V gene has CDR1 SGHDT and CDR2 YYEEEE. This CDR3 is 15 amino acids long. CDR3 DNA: TGTGCCAGCAGCTTGAGGCCCGGGTCACACGGGGAGCTGTTTTTT. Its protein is CASSLRPGSHGELFF.

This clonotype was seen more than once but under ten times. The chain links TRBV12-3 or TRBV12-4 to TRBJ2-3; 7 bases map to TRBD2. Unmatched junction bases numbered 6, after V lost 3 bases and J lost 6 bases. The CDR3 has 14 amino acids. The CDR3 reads CASSFLISGDTQYF. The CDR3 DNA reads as TGTGCCAGCAGTTTCCTAATTAGCGGGGATACGCAGTATTTT.

DNA for the CDR3: TGTGCCAGCAGTTACGGTCCAAGGAACACTGAAGCTTTCTTT. Translating it yields CASSYGPRNTEAFF. The V call is TRBV6-5, the J call TRBJ1-1; D not resolved. Trimming took 2 bases from V and 1 from J, leaving 8 bases between them. Per the germline V gene, CDR1 is MNHEY and CDR2 is SVGAGI. This CDR3 has 14 amino acids.

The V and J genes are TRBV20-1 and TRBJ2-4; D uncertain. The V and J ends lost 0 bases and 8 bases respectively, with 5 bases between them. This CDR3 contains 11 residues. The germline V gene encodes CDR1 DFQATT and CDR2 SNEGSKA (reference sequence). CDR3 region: CSARDKDIQYF. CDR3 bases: TGCAGTGCTAGAGATAAGGACATTCAGTACTTC.

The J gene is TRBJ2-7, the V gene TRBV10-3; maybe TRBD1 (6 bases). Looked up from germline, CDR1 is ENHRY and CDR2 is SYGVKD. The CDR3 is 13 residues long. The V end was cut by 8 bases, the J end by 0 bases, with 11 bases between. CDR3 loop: CAIGGHPSYEQYF. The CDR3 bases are TGTGCCATCGGGGGACACCCCTCCTACGAGCAGTACTTC.